Shown below are 18 T cell receptor beta chains from a single sample sequenced in a study of cytomegalovirus exposure and HLA in healthy donors. PCR employed 60 Vbeta and 13 Jbeta primers. Libraries were prepared by immunoSEQ multiplex PCR; TCRdb keeps only in-frame clonotypes and omits some of them. The repertoire consists of 160,000 or so clones, with 79% occurring once and the leading ten covering 0.65% to 0.75%. Sequenced material: PBMCs. All receptors derive from a woman aged 40 to 55 in good health and CMV-seronegative.

The gene calls are TRBV9 and TRBJ2-1; 9 bases fit TRBD2. CDR1 is SGDLS and CDR2 is YYNGEE in the germline V gene. J was trimmed by 5 bases and V by 4 bases; bases with no gene match: 10. The CDR3 is 16 residues long. For the CDR3, the DNA is TGTGCCAGCAGCCCTGATCCGGGACTAGCAAACAATGAGCAGTTCTTC. Translation: CASSPDPGLANNEQFF.

There are a few counts of this clone. The CDR3 reads CASSPAGGKEKLFF. CDR3 DNA: TGTGCCAGCTCACCGGCGGGGGGCAAAGAAAAACTGTTTTTT. V gene TRBV18 combines with J gene TRBJ1-4; a weak D match, TRBD1 (6 bases). The CDR3 has 14 residues. V was shortened by 3 bases and J by 8 bases, with 13 bases between the two germline ends. Germline CDR1 and CDR2: KGHSH and LQKENI.

The CDR3 protein is CASSRGTGGAGGYTF. The CDR3, as DNA: TGTGCCAGCAGCCGCGGGACAGGGGGCGCTGGTGGCTACACCTTC. This chain joins TRBV7-6 and TRBJ1-2; 12 bases are a match to TRBD1. The CDR3 runs to 15 residues. Looked up from germline, CDR1 is SGHVS and CDR2 is FNYEAQ. Unmatched junction bases numbered 8, after V lost 5 bases and J lost 7 bases. The full variable domain, in which reference TRBV7-6 and TRBJ1-2 provide the parts outside the CDR3, is GAGVSQSPRYKVTKRGQDVALRCDPISGHVSLYWYRQALGQGPEFLTYFNYEAQQDKSGLPNDRFSAERPEGSISTLTIQRTEQRDSAMYRCASSRGTGGAGGYTFGSGTRLTVV.

V is TRBV6-1 and J is TRBJ2-3; 9 positions match TRBD2. The CDR3 extends over 16 amino acids. Trimming cost V 4 bases and J 1 base; bases outside gene matches: 6. Germline values: CDR1 MNHNS, CDR2 SASEGT. CDR3 region: CASSVDPSGGTDTQYF. The CDR3 DNA is TGTGCCAGCAGTGTCGATCCTAGCGGGGGCACAGATACGCAGTATTTT.

V and J are TRBV5-1 and TRBJ2-4; 9 nucleotides agree with TRBD1. J lost 8 bases, V lost 4 bases, and 7 bases had no gene match. This CDR3 region has 14 residues. The germline V gene encodes CDR1 SGHRS and CDR2 YFSETQ. The CDR3 region is CASSPDRGRDIQYF. CDR3 sequence (DNA): TGCGCCAGCAGCCCGGACAGGGGAAGGGACATTCAGTACTTC. The whole variable domain, remainder taken from reference TRBV5-1 and TRBJ2-4, is KAGVTQTPRYLIKTRGQQVTLSCSPISGHRSVSWYQQTPGQGLQFLFEYFSETQRNKGNFPGRFSGRQFSNSRSEMNVSTLELGDSALYLCASSPDRGRDIQYFGAGTRLSVL.

This sequence joins TRBV7-7 and TRBJ2-7, with 9 bases aligning to TRBD1. This CDR3 has 15 residues. The germline gives CDR1 SSHAT, CDR2 FNYEAQ (reference sequence). CDR3 nucleotide sequence: TGTGCTAGCCCCTCTCCCGGGACAGGGCGGTACGAGCAGTACTTC. Residues: CASPSPGTGRYEQYF.

The J gene is TRBJ2-3, the V gene TRBV6-1; 10 bases align to TRBD2. The CDR3 spans 17 residues. Germline CDR1 reads MNHNS; CDR2 reads SASEGT. The V and J ends lost 1 base and 4 bases, in that order; junction bases with no gene match: 8. The CDR3 nucleotides are TGTGCCAGCAGTGAAGTCCCGGCAGCGGGAGGGCCAGATACGCAGTATTTT. Its translation: CASSEVPAAGGPDTQYF.

J is TRBJ1-6 and V is TRBV6-1; weak D call: TRBD1 (6 bases). This CDR3 spans 17 amino acids. The V gene's germline CDR1 is MNHNS and CDR2 SASEGT. With 2 bases removed from V and 6 bases from J, the gap between germline ends came to 17 bases. The CDR3 DNA follows: TGTGCCAGCAGTGAACTCTGGACAGCCGATACTAATTCACCCCTCCACTTT. Encoded protein: CASSELWTADTNSPLHF.

The rearrangement links TRBV9 to TRBJ2-1; a possible D gene is TRBD1 (6 bases). Germline assignment: CDR1 SGDLS and CDR2 YYNGEE. V lost 0 bases and J 9 bases, leaving 16 bases between the germline ends. There are 15 residues in the CDR3. The CDR3 is CASSVVGRKDSEQFF. The CDR3 nucleotides read TGTGCCAGCAGCGTAGTGGGTAGAAAGGACAGTGAGCAGTTCTTC.

As regards this clone: This same CDR3 is encoded by further DNA sequences in the sample. This chain connects TRBV6-5 to TRBJ1-1; TRBD1 aligns across 9 bases. J gave up 1 base and V 2 bases, and 2 bases lay outside the gene matches. CDR3 length: 15 residues. CDR1 is MNHEY and CDR2 is SVGAGI in the germline V gene. CDR3 in amino acids: CASSYRGQGNTEAFF. The CDR3, as DNA: TGTGCCAGCAGTTACCGGGGACAGGGGAACACTGAAGCTTTCTTT.

CDR3 region: CASSLGGRPQETQYF. The DNA for the CDR3 is TGTGCCAGCAGCTTAGGCGGGAGGCCCCAAGAGACCCAGTACTTC. The rearrangement joins TRBV13 to TRBJ2-5; TRBD2 aligns across 7 bases. Trimming at V came to 0 bases and at J to 1 base, leaving 2 bases not matched to a gene. The CDR3 sequence is 15 residues long. Germline lookup yields CDR1 PRHDT and CDR2 FYEKMQ (reference sequence).

The chain employs TRBV28 and TRBJ1-3; 8 bases are a match to TRBD1. V was pared by 6 bases and J by 1 base, with 5 bases of the junction left unmatched. CDR3 length: 15 amino acids. The germline V gene encodes CDR1 MDHEN and CDR2 SYDVKM. In nucleotides, the CDR3 is TGTGCCAGCAGGAATGACAGGGGATCTGGAAACACCATATATTTT. Amino acids: CASRNDRGSGNTIYF.

This sequence joins TRBV19 and TRBJ2-7; D may be TRBD2 (6 bases). V dropped 5 bases and J dropped 0 bases, with 8 bases sitting between them. The CDR3 contains 13 residues. Germline values: CDR1 LNHDA, CDR2 SQIVND (reference sequence). The CDR3 bases are TGTGCCAGTAGTCGGACTACCTCCTACGAGCAGTACTTC. Protein sequence: CASSRTTSYEQYF.

The count of this clone is one. The chain uses TRBV2 and TRBJ1-3; a weak D match, TRBD1 (5 bases). Germline V gives CDR1 SNHLY, CDR2 FYNNEI. The CDR3 consists of 17 residues. Trimming stripped 3 bases from V and 0 bases from J, with 15 bases between. As DNA, the CDR3 is TGTGCCAGCAGTGATATAGGGACTTCCAGCTCTGGAAACACCATATATTTT. Residues: CASSDIGTSSSGNTIYF.

V is TRBV4-1 and J is TRBJ1-2; 9 bases fit TRBD1. Unmatched junction bases numbered 8, after V lost 4 bases and J lost 5 bases. Germline V gene sequence: CDR1 MGHRA, CDR2 YSYEKL. This CDR3 has 15 residues. The DNA of the CDR3 is TGCGCCAGCAGCCTTTTCGGACAGGGGACTTATGGCTACACCTTC. Its protein is CASSLFGQGTYGYTF.

V and J are TRBV4-1 and TRBJ1-2, with 10 bases aligning to TRBD1. The V gene's germline CDR1 is MGHRA and CDR2 YSYEKL. CDR3 length equals 15 residues. After removal of 4 bases from V and 8 bases from J, the junction contained 10 bases not matched to a gene. The CDR3 nucleotides read TGCGCCAGCAGCCCGGGACAGGGGACTAAGGCGGGCTACACCTTC. Encoded protein: CASSPGQGTKAGYTF.

The V gene is TRBV7-9, the J gene TRBJ1-5; weak D call: TRBD1 (6 bases). The germline V gene encodes CDR1 SEHNR and CDR2 FQNEAQ (reference sequence). The CDR3 consists of 12 residues. Between the trimmed V and J ends, which lost 5 bases and 5 bases, there was a span of 7 bases. The CDR3 region has the DNA TGTGCCAGCAGCGAGGGGGATCAGCCCCAGCATTTT. It yields the protein CASSEGDQPQHF.

This clone came up many times. J is TRBJ1-4 and V is TRBV5-6, with TRBD1 as a possible D gene (5 bases). The CDR3 sequence is 15 residues long. CDR1 and CDR2 (germline): SGHDT, YYEEEE. Trimming pared 4 bases from V and 7 bases from J, leaving 17 bases between. CDR3 nucleotides: TGTGCCAGCAGCCTCCAGGGAGGGAGAGGTGAAAAACTGTTTTTT. It yields the protein CASSLQGGRGEKLFF. Using reference TRBV5-6 and TRBJ1-4 for the parts outside the CDR3, the full variable domain is DAGVTQSPTHLIKTRGQQVTLRCSPKSGHDTVSWYQQALGQGPQFIFQYYEEEERQRGNFPDRFSGHQFPNYSSELNVNALLLGDSALYLCASSLQGGRGEKLFFGSGTQLSVL.